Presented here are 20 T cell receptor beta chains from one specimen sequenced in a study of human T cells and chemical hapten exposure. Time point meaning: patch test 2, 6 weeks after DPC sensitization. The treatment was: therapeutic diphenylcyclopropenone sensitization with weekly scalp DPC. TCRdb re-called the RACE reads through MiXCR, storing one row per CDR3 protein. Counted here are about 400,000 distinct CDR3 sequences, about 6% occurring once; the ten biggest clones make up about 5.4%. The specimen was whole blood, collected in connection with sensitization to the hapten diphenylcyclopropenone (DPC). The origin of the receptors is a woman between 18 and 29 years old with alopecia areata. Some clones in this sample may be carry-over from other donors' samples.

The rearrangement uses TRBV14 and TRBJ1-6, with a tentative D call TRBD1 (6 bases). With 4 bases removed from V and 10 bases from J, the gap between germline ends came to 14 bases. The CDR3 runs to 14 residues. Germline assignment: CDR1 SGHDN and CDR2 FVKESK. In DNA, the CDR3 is TGTGCCAGCAGCCGCGGGGGGCGAAGGTCACCCCTCCACTTT. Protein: CASSRGGRRSPLHF.

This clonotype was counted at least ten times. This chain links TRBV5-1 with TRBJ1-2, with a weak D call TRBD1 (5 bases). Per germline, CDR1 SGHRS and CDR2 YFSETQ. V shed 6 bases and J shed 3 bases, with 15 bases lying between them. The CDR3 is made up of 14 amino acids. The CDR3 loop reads CASTNPGVDYGYTF. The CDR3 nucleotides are TGCGCCAGCACGAATCCGGGGGTAGACTATGGCTACACCTTC.

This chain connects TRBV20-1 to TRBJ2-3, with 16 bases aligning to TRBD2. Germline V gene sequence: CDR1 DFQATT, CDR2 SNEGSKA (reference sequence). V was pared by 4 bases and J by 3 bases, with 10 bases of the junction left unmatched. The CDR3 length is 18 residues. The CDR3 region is CSAIQGLAGGYTTDTQYF. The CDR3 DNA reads TGCAGTGCTATCCAGGGACTAGCGGGGGGGTATACGACAGATACGCAGTATTTT.

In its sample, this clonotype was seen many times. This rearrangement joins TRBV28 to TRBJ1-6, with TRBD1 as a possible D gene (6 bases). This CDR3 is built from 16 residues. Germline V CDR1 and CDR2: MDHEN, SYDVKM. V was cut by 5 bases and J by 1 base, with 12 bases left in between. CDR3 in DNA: TGTGCCAGCAGTCGACAGGTCCGGTCCTATAATTCACCCCTCCACTTT. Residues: CASSRQVRSYNSPLHF.

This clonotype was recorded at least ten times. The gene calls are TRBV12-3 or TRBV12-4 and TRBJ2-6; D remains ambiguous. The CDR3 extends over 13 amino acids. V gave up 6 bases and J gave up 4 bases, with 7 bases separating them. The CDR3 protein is CASRLSGANVLTF. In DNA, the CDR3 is TGTGCCAGCAGATTATCCGGGGCCAACGTCCTGACTTTC.

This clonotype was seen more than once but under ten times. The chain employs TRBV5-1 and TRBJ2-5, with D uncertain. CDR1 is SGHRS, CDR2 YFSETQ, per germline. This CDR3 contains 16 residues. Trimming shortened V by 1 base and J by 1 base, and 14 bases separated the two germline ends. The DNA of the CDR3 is TGCGCCAGCAGCTTGTCCCGAGGACCGTCCCAAGAGACCCAGTACTTC. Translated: CASSLSRGPSQETQYF.

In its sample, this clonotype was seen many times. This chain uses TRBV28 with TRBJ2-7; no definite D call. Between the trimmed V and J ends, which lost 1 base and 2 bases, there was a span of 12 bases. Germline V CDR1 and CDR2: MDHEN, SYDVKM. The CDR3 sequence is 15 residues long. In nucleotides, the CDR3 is TGTGCCAGCAGTTTATCGGGCGTCTTAGCCTACGAGCAGTACTTC. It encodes CASSLSGVLAYEQYF. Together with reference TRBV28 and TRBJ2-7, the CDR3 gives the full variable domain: DVKVTQSSRYLVKRTGEKVFLECVQDMDHENMFWYRQDPGLGLRLIYFSYDVKMKEKGDIPEGYSVSREKKERFSLILESASTNQTSMYLCASSLSGVLAYEQYFGPGTRLTVT.

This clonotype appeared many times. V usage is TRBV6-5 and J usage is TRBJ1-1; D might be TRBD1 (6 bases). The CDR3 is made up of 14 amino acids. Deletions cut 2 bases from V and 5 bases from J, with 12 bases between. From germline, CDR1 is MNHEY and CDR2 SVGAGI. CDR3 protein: CASSYETGSTEAFF. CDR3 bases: TGTGCCAGCAGTTACGAAACAGGGAGTACTGAAGCTTTCTTT.

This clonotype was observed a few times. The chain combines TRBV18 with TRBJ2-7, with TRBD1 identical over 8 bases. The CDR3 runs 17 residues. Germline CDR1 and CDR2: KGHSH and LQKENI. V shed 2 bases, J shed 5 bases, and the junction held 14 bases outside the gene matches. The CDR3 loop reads CASSPSTGGPFRNEQYF. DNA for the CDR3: TGTGCCAGCTCACCAAGTACAGGGGGTCCCTTTAGGAACGAGCAGTACTTC.

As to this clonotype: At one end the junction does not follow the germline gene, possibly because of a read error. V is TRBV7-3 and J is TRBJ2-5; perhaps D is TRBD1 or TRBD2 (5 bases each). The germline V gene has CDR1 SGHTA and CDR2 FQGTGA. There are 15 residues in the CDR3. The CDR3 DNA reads TGTGCCAGCAGCAGGACCGGGGACCTCCAAGAGACCAAGTACTTC. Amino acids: CASSRTGDLQETKYF.

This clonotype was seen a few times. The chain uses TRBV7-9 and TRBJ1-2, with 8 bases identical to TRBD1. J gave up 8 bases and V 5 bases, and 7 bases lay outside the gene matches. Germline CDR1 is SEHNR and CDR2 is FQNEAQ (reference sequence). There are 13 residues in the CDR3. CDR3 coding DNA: TGTGCCAGCAGCCACGGACAGGGCGAAGGCTACACCTTC. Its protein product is CASSHGQGEGYTF.

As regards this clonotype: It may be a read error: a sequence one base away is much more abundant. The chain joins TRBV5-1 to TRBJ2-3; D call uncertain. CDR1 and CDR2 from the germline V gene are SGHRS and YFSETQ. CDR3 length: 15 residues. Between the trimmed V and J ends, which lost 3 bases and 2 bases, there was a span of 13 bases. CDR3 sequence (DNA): TGCGCCAGCAGCTCGTCGGCTTCTCACACAGATACGCAGTATTTT. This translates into CASSSSASHTDTQYF. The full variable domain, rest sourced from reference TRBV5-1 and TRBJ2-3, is KAGVTQTPRYLIKTRGQQVTLSCSPISGHRSVSWYQQTPGQGLQFLFEYFSETQRNKGNFPGRFSGRQFSNSRSEMNVSTLELGDSALYLCASSSSASHTDTQYFGPGTRLTVL.

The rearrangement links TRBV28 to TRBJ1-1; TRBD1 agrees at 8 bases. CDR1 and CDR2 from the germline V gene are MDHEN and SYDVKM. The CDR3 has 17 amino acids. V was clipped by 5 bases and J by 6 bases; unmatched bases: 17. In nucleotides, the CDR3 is TGTGCCAGCAGTCTTCCTTTTGGGGCAGGGGGCAGGTCTGAAGCTTTCTTT. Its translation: CASSLPFGAGGRSEAFF.

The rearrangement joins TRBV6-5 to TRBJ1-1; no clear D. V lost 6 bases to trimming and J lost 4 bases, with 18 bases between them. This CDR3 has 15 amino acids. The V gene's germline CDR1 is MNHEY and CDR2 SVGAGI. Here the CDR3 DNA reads TGTGCCAGCAGCCCCCCCGGGAGATCGAGCACTGAAGCTTTCTTT. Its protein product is CASSPPGRSSTEAFF.

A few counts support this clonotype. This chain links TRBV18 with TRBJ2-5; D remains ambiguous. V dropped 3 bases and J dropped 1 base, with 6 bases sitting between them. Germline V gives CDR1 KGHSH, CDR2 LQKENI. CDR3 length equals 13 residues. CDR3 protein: CASSPGFQETQYF. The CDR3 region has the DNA TGTGCCAGCTCACCGGGGTTCCAAGAGACCCAGTACTTC.

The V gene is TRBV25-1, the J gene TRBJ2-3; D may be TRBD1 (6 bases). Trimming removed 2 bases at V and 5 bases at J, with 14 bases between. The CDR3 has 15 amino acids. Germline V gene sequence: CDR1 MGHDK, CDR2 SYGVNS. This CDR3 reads CASSEGTGQVDTQYF. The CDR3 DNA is TGTGCCAGCAGTGAAGGAACAGGGCAGGTAGATACGCAGTATTTT.

The CDR3 is CASSVRGREEKGKLFF. The CDR3 DNA is TGTGCCAGCAGTGTTAGGGGCAGGGAAGAAAAAGGAAAACTGTTTTTT. The chain couples TRBV2 to TRBJ1-4; D is perhaps TRBD1 (5 bases). The CDR3 covers 16 residues. Germline CDR1 reads SNHLY; CDR2 reads FYNNEI. Trimming shortened V by 4 bases and J by 10 bases, and 22 bases separated the two germline ends.

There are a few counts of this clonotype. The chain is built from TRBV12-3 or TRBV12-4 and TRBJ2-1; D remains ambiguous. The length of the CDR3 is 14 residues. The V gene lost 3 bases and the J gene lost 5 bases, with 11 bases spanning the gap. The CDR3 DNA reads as TGTGCCAGCAGTTTGGGCAACCAAGACAATGAGCAGTTCTTC. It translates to CASSLGNQDNEQFF.

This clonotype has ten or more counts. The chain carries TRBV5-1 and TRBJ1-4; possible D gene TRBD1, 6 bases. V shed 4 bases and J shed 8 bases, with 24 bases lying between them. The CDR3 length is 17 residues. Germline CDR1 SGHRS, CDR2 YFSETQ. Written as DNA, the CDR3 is TGCGCCAGCAGCATAAACCCGGGGACACTCGAAGGGGAAAAACTGTTTTTT. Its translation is CASSINPGTLEGEKLFF.

CDR3 region: CASNRGARYEQYF. The DNA for the CDR3 is TGTGCCAGCAACAGGGGAGCGAGGTACGAGCAGTACTTC. J is TRBJ2-7 and V is TRBV6-2 or TRBV6-3; TRBD1 matches 7 bases. CDR1 and CDR2 (germline): MNHEY, SVGEGT. CDR3 length: 13 amino acids. The V gene end was trimmed by 7 bases and the J gene end by 4 bases; junction bases not matched to a gene: 7.